The 21 T cell receptor beta chains reported below all come from one sample, sequenced in a study of Graves' ophthalmopathy and Graves' hyperthyroidism. Amplification of the TCR beta CDR3 regions used RNA transcripts (as template). The library came from an HTBI-primed first-round RT-PCR and a second-round multiplex PCR. TCRdb recomputed calls from the multiplex PCR reads with MiXCR, one row per CDR3 protein. The data contain around 1.1 million distinct CDR3 sequences, less than 45% of them singletons. The sequenced sample was peripheral blood or thyroid tissue (not recorded which). The receptors shown here come from an adult man with Graves' hyperthyroidism.

This clonotype has ten or more counts. The rearrangement joins TRBV7-8 to TRBJ1-2, with D possibly TRBD1 on 5 matching bases. From germline, CDR1 is SGHVS and CDR2 FQNEAQ. CDR3 length equals 14 residues. The V and J ends lost 1 base and 8 bases respectively, with 14 bases between them. The DNA for the CDR3 is TGTGCCAGCAGCTTAGTCGGGGCCGCGCGGGGCTACACCTTC. The encoded protein is CASSLVGAARGYTF.

The chain employs TRBV15 and TRBJ1-5; weak D call: TRBD1 (5 bases). The CDR3 extends over 16 amino acids. CDR1 is LNHNV, CDR2 YYDKDF, per germline (reference sequence). The germline V and J ends were trimmed by 5 bases and 11 bases, with 25 bases remaining between them. CDR3 DNA sequence: TGTGCCACCAGCCCAAGCGTCGGCGGAGTGGGGGGGACCCAGCATTTT. This gives the protein CATSPSVGGVGGTQHF.

This clonotype came up many times. The chain combines TRBV7-9 with TRBJ2-5, with 7 nucleotides matching TRBD1. CDR3 size: 14 residues. Germline V gene lookup returns CDR1 SEHNR and CDR2 FQNEAQ (reference sequence). With V trimmed by 1 base and J by 2 bases, 1 base remained unmatched. The CDR3 DNA reads TGTGCCAGCAGCTTAGGGGACAGACAAGAGACCCAGTACTTC. This translates into CASSLGDRQETQYF.

The chain has TRBV20-1 and TRBJ2-7, with TRBD1 as a possible D gene (5 bases). CDR1 and CDR2 (germline): DFQATT, SNEGSKA (reference sequence). The CDR3 has 13 residues. Trimming left V 2 bases short and J 0 bases short, with 8 bases between. CDR3 region: CSARWGNSYEQYF. The CDR3 DNA is TGCAGTGCTAGATGGGGCAACTCCTACGAGCAGTACTTC.

CDR3 DNA: TGTGCCAGCAGCCCCCGCCCTGGGCGGGAGGAGCTGGCAGGAGAGACCCAGTACTTC. Encoded protein: CASSPRPGREELAGETQYF. The chain combines TRBV7-7 with TRBJ2-5, with 8 positions matching TRBD2. Germline V lookup: CDR1 SSHAT, CDR2 FNYEAQ (reference sequence). This CDR3 is built from 19 residues. V was clipped by 5 bases and J by 4 bases; unmatched bases: 21. The variable domain in full, with the rest retrieved from reference TRBV7-7 and TRBJ2-5, is GAGVSQSPRYKVTKRGQDVTLRCDPISSHATLYWYQQALGQGPEFLTYFNYEAQPDKSGLPSDRFSAERPEGSISTLTIQRTEQRDSAMYRCASSPRPGREELAGETQYFGPGTRLLVL.

This clonotype was detected ten times or more. J is TRBJ2-7 and V is TRBV20-1; 10 bases are shared with TRBD2. Unmatched junction bases numbered 6, after V lost 5 bases and J lost 2 bases. Germline values: CDR1 DFQATT, CDR2 SNEGSKA (reference sequence). The CDR3 totals 14 residues. The DNA of the CDR3 is TGCAGTGCTCAGGGACTAGCGAGAGCCTACGAGCAGTACTTC. Translating gives CSAQGLARAYEQYF.

This clonotype was observed a single time. One junction end does not reproduce the germline sequence, and a read error may be involved. This chain connects TRBV7-7 to TRBJ2-6; weak D call: TRBD1 (5 bases). The CDR3 runs to 14 residues. The germline gives CDR1 SSHAT, CDR2 FNYEAQ (reference sequence). For the CDR3, the DNA is TGCGCCAGCAGCTTGACGGATGGGGCCAACGGCCTGACTTTC. This encodes CASSLTDGANGLTF.

CDR3 residues: CASSRDRTDQPQHF. The CDR3 DNA reads as TGTGCCAGCAGCCGGGACAGGACAGATCAGCCCCAGCATTTT. This chain joins TRBV7-6 and TRBJ1-5, with TRBD1 identical over 8 bases. This CDR3 has 14 amino acids. Germline V gene lookup returns CDR1 SGHVS and CDR2 FNYEAQ. The V and J ends lost 5 bases and 5 bases, in that order; junction bases with no gene match: 5.

The rearrangement links TRBV19 to TRBJ2-7, with TRBD1 matching 8 bases. The V segment lost 4 bases and the J segment 0 bases; nucleotides outside the gene matches: 5. The CDR3 runs to 15 residues. CDR1 LNHDA and CDR2 SQIVND come from the germline V gene (reference sequence). As DNA, the CDR3 is TGTGCCAGTAGTAAGACAGGGGCCGGCTCCTACGAGCAGTACTTC. It is translated as CASSKTGAGSYEQYF.

This chain joins TRBV10-3 and TRBJ1-4; no reliable D call. V gave up 4 bases and J gave up 4 bases, with 4 bases separating them. The germline V gene encodes CDR1 ENHRY and CDR2 SYGVKD. This CDR3 spans 12 amino acids. As DNA, the CDR3 is TGTGCCATCAGTGCGGGTAATGAAAAACTGTTTTTT. This gives the protein CAISAGNEKLFF.

For this clonotype: At one end the junction does not follow the germline gene, possibly because of a read error. The chain is built from TRBV5-4 and TRBJ2-5; a possible D gene is TRBD2 (6 bases). The CDR3 totals 18 residues. CDR1 is SGHNT, CDR2 YYREEE, per germline (reference sequence). The CDR3 loop reads CARSLGSGGNPRGETQYF. The CDR3 DNA reads as TGTGCCAGAAGCTTGGGGAGCGGCGGGAACCCCCGAGGGGAGACCCAGTACTTC. The variable domain in full, with the rest retrieved from reference TRBV5-4 and TRBJ2-5, is ETGVTQSPTHLIKTRGQQVTLRCSSQSGHNTVSWYQQALGQGPQFIFQYYREEENGRGNFPPRFSGLQFPNYSSELNVNALELDDSALYLCARSLGSGGNPRGETQYFGPGTRLLVL.

There are a few counts of this clonotype. The chain carries TRBV24-1 and TRBJ2-2; D ambiguous. The germline V gene has CDR1 KGHDR and CDR2 SFDVKD. Trimming pared 5 bases from V and 8 bases from J, leaving 8 bases between. The CDR3 extends over 12 amino acids. The CDR3 coding sequence is TGTGCCACCAGTGTCACTGGGGGGGAGCTGTTTTTT. It specifies CATSVTGGELFF.

This clonotype was seen a handful of times. A much more abundant neighbour one base away suggests this may be a read error. V gene TRBV10-3 combines with J gene TRBJ2-7; 8 bases agree with TRBD1. Germline V gene sequence: CDR1 ENHRY, CDR2 SYGVKD. CDR3 length: 17 amino acids. V lost 4 bases to trimming and J lost 0 bases; unmatched junction nucleotides: 11. The CDR3 reads CAISGTGNVRHSYEQYF. CDR3 sequence (DNA): TGTGCCATCAGTGGGACAGGGAATGTACGGCACTCCTACGAGCAGTACTTC.

Only one count was recorded for this clonotype. The V gene is TRBV10-3, the J gene TRBJ1-4, with a tentative D call TRBD1 (5 bases). V was clipped by 3 bases and J by 2 bases, with 16 bases between them. Germline V lookup: CDR1 ENHRY, CDR2 SYGVKD. The CDR3 loop spans 17 amino acids. The CDR3 protein is CAISEREQGLTNEKLFF. The CDR3 region has the DNA TGTGCCATCAGTGAACGAGAGCAGGGATTGACTAATGAAAAACTGTTTTTT.

As regards this clonotype: Relative to the germline gene, one junction end is altered; a read error may explain this. The rearrangement joins TRBV7-2 to TRBJ1-3; possibly TRBD1 for D (6 bases). This CDR3 has 15 amino acids. The germline V gene has CDR1 SGHTA and CDR2 FQGNSA. The CDR3 DNA follows: TGTGCCAACAGCTTTCGGACAGCCGGCGGTAACACCATATATTTT. It is translated as CANSFRTAGGNTIYF. Complete variable domain (other parts from reference TRBV7-2 and TRBJ1-3): GAGVSQSPSNKVTEKGKDVELRCDPISGHTALYWYRQSLGQGLEFLIYFQGNSAPDKSGLPSDRFSAERTGGSVSTLTIQRTQQEDSAVYLCANSFRTAGGNTIYFGEGSWLTVV.

The V and J genes are TRBV25-1 and TRBJ1-1; 9 bases line up with TRBD1. Germline CDR1 is MGHDK and CDR2 is SYGVNS. J gave up 5 bases and V 5 bases, and 15 bases lay outside the gene matches. CDR3 size: 17 residues. In nucleotides, the CDR3 is TGTGCCAGCAGTTTTCTAATATACAGGGGGCAAAGGACTGAAGCTTTCTTT. It translates to CASSFLIYRGQRTEAFF.

This clonotype has just a few counts. The chain employs TRBV9 and TRBJ2-7, with TRBD1 matching over 7 bases. Trimming at V came to 4 bases and at J to 3 bases, leaving 4 bases not matched to a gene. The CDR3 runs 13 residues. CDR1 is SGDLS and CDR2 is YYNGEE in the germline V gene. The CDR3: CASSQGDIYEQYF. CDR3 nucleotides: TGTGCCAGCAGCCAGGGGGACATCTACGAGCAGTACTTC. The entire variable domain, with the rest obtained from reference TRBV9 and TRBJ2-7, is as follows: DSGVTQTPKHLITATGQRVTLRCSPRSGDLSVYWYQQSLDQGLQFLIQYYNGEERAKGNILERFSAQQFPDLHSELNLSSLELGDSALYFCASSQGDIYEQYFGPGTRLTVT.

The chain has TRBV7-2 and TRBJ2-7, with D maybe TRBD2 (5 bases). Germline loops: CDR1 SGHTA, CDR2 FQGNSA. The germline V and J ends were trimmed by 1 base and 7 bases, with 11 bases remaining between them. CDR3 size: 13 residues. For the CDR3, the DNA is TGTGCCAGCAGCTTAGAATCGGGGAGTGAGCAGTACTTC. This encodes CASSLESGSEQYF.

This clonotype was picked up one time. J is TRBJ2-6 and V is TRBV5-1, with TRBD2 matching 8 bases. Germline V gives CDR1 SGHRS, CDR2 YFSETQ. The CDR3 totals 15 residues. The V segment lost 4 bases and the J segment 0 bases; nucleotides outside the gene matches: 0. CDR3 sequence: CASSREGSGANVLTF. CDR3 coding DNA: TGCGCCAGCAGCCGGGAGGGCTCTGGGGCCAACGTCCTGACTTTC.

J is TRBJ2-2 and V is TRBV19, with D maybe TRBD2 (6 bases). Trimming stripped 7 bases from V and 6 bases from J, with 15 bases between. The CDR3 covers 14 residues. Per the germline V gene, CDR1 is LNHDA and CDR2 is SQIVND (reference sequence). The chain's CDR3 is CASMPWDWAGELFF. The DNA of the CDR3 is TGTGCCAGTATGCCATGGGACTGGGCCGGGGAGCTGTTTTTT.

This chain connects TRBV5-5 to TRBJ2-7; D remains ambiguous. Trimming stripped 4 bases from V and 2 bases from J, with 13 bases between. The germline gives CDR1 SGHKS, CDR2 YYEKEE (reference sequence). This CDR3 has 14 residues. CDR3: CASSPFQTPYEQYF. DNA for the CDR3: TGTGCCAGCAGCCCCTTTCAGACTCCCTACGAGCAGTACTTC.